Listed below are T cell receptor beta chains from one sample, sequenced in a study of low-dose radiotherapy and immunotherapy resistance in tumors. TCRdb used MiXCR to reprocess the reads, holding one entry per CDR3 protein. This table holds some 94,000 distinct CDR3 sequences, approximately 22% found once. The source material was PBMCs, sampled after low-dose radiotherapy plus immunotherapy. These receptors came from a female donor with ovarian cancer. CDR3s include the opening cysteine and the closing phenylalanine or tryptophan. D genes are given only for firm matches. Only some rows state a clone size, as once, few, many or a class for expanded clones.

v_gene: TRBV24-1; j_gene: TRBJ2-3; d_gene: -; abundance: many; CDR3nt: TGTGCCACCAGTGTTGCAGATACGCAGTATTTT; CDR3aa: CATSVADTQYF
v_gene: TRBV7-2; j_gene: TRBJ1-6; d_gene: -; abundance: many; CDR3nt: TGTGCCAGCAGCCTCCGGACTCCCTCGGATTCACCCCTCCACTTT; CDR3aa: CASSLRTPSDSPLHF
v_gene: TRBV28; j_gene: TRBJ2-6; d_gene: -; abundance: -; CDR3nt: TGTGCCAGCAGCCCGCAACGTACGGGAGGGGCCAACGTCCTGACTTTC; CDR3aa: CASSPQRTGGANVLTF
v_gene: TRBV6-5; j_gene: TRBJ1-5; d_gene: TRBD1; abundance: many; CDR3nt: TGTGCCAGCAGTCGGACAGGGGGCATGCAGCCCCAGCATTTT; CDR3aa: CASSRTGGMQPQHF
v_gene: TRBV6-1; j_gene: TRBJ2-7; d_gene: TRBD2; abundance: once; CDR3nt: TGTGCCAGCAGAGAGGGCGGGAGGGCCCTCGAGCAGTACTTC; CDR3aa: CASREGGRALEQYF
v_gene: TRBV18; j_gene: TRBJ2-7; d_gene: -; abundance: many; CDR3nt: TGTGCCAGCTCACCACTGGCTAGCGATTCCGGGGAGCAGTACTTC; CDR3aa: CASSPLASDSGEQYF
v_gene: TRBV5-3; j_gene: TRBJ1-5; d_gene: TRBD1; abundance: few; CDR3nt: TGTGCCAGCAGCCCGGGACAGGGCGATCAGCCCCAGCATTTT; CDR3aa: CASSPGQGDQPQHF
v_gene: TRBV5-1; j_gene: TRBJ2-7; d_gene: TRBD1; abundance: many; CDR3nt: TGCGCCAGCAGCTTTCCGGGACAGGGGGCCAACGAGCAGTACTTC; CDR3aa: CASSFPGQGANEQYF
v_gene: TRBV5-1; j_gene: TRBJ2-3; d_gene: -; abundance: many; CDR3nt: TGCGCCAGCAGCTCTCGACTTGGAATATTGGATACGCAGTATTTT; CDR3aa: CASSSRLGILDTQYF
v_gene: TRBV14; j_gene: TRBJ2-1; d_gene: TRBD2; abundance: many; CDR3nt: TGTGCCAGCAGCCCGCGGGAGCAATACAATGAGCAGTTCTTC; CDR3aa: CASSPREQYNEQFF
v_gene: TRBV5-4; j_gene: TRBJ2-7; d_gene: -; abundance: many; CDR3nt: TGTGCCAGCACCCGACCGGCGGGGTCGAGCTCCTACGAGCAGTACTTC; CDR3aa: CASTRPAGSSSYEQYF
v_gene: TRBV18; j_gene: TRBJ1-2; d_gene: -; abundance: -; CDR3nt: TGTGCCAGCAGCCCCGAGGTGGGGTCCTTCTATGGCTACACCTTC; CDR3aa: CASSPEVGSFYGYTF
v_gene: TRBV7-2; j_gene: TRBJ2-7; d_gene: -; abundance: once; CDR3nt: TGTGCCAGCAGCCAAACGGGAGCCGGTATCTACGAGCAGTACTTC; CDR3aa: CASSQTGAGIYEQYF
v_gene: TRBV7-2; j_gene: TRBJ1-2; d_gene: -; abundance: -; CDR3nt: TGTGCCAGCAGCTTAGACCCCCCCGGTGGCTACACCTTC; CDR3aa: CASSLDPPGGYTF
v_gene: TRBV7-2; j_gene: TRBJ1-1; d_gene: -; abundance: few; CDR3nt: TGTGCCAGCAGCCTCAGGGTGATCGGGGTCACTGAAGCTTTCTTT; CDR3aa: CASSLRVIGVTEAFF
v_gene: TRBV5-1; j_gene: TRBJ2-1; d_gene: -; abundance: many; CDR3nt: TGCGCCAGCAGCTTGACGGGACCGGGCAATGAGCAGTTCTTC; CDR3aa: CASSLTGPGNEQFF
v_gene: TRBV4-2; j_gene: TRBJ2-3; d_gene: TRBD2; abundance: -; CDR3nt: TGTGCCAGCAGCCGGGCCAGCGGGGGGCGGAACCCAGATACGCGGTATTTT; CDR3aa: CASSRASGGRNPDTRYF
v_gene: TRBV6-2/TRBV6-3; j_gene: TRBJ1-5; d_gene: -; abundance: many; CDR3nt: TGTGCCAGCAGCATGAAGTATTTACAGGGCGATCAGCCCCAGCATTTT; CDR3aa: CASSMKYLQGDQPQHF
v_gene: TRBV4-2; j_gene: TRBJ2-7; d_gene: -; abundance: medium-sized; CDR3nt: TGTGCCAGCAGCCAAGAGCCCGGGACCGCCTACGAGCAGTACTTC; CDR3aa: CASSQEPGTAYEQYF
v_gene: TRBV19; j_gene: TRBJ2-2; d_gene: -; abundance: many; CDR3nt: TGTGCCAGTAGTATATCAGGGAACACCGGGGAGCTGTTTTTT; CDR3aa: CASSISGNTGELFF
v_gene: TRBV6-6; j_gene: TRBJ2-1; d_gene: TRBD2; abundance: many; CDR3nt: TGTGCCAGCGGGTTTAGCGGGAGAGAGGGCGTGAATGAGCAGTTCTTC; CDR3aa: CASGFSGREGVNEQFF
v_gene: TRBV5-1; j_gene: TRBJ2-5; d_gene: -; abundance: -; CDR3nt: TGCGCCAGCAGCCCGACTGGGGCCCAAGAGACCCAGTACTTC; CDR3aa: CASSPTGAQETQYF
v_gene: TRBV5-6; j_gene: TRBJ2-1; d_gene: TRBD2; abundance: -; CDR3nt: TGTGCCAGCAGCTTGAGCTTGGTCCAGCGGGGGTACAATGAGCAGTTCTTC; CDR3aa: CASSLSLVQRGYNEQFF
v_gene: TRBV19; j_gene: TRBJ2-3; d_gene: TRBD2; abundance: many; CDR3nt: TGTGCCAGTAGTATTCGGCGGGGGGGCCTCGCGACAGATACGCAGTATTTT; CDR3aa: CASSIRRGGLATDTQYF
v_gene: TRBV5-1; j_gene: TRBJ2-3; d_gene: TRBD1; abundance: many; CDR3nt: TGCGCCAGCAGCGAACCGGGACAGATTACAGATACGCAGTATTTT; CDR3aa: CASSEPGQITDTQYF
v_gene: TRBV18; j_gene: TRBJ2-1; d_gene: -; abundance: many; CDR3nt: TGTGCCAGCTCACCAAGGACAGGCCAAGGGGGGAATGAGCAGTTCTTC; CDR3aa: CASSPRTGQGGNEQFF
v_gene: TRBV27; j_gene: TRBJ2-5; d_gene: -; abundance: many; CDR3nt: TGTGCCAGCAGTTTAGGTTACTCGCAAGAGACCCAGTACTTC; CDR3aa: CASSLGYSQETQYF
v_gene: TRBV28; j_gene: TRBJ1-2; d_gene: TRBD1; abundance: many; CDR3nt: TGTGCCAGCAGTTTAGAGGACAGGGGTTTCTATGGCTACACCTTC; CDR3aa: CASSLEDRGFYGYTF
v_gene: TRBV10-3; j_gene: TRBJ1-3; d_gene: -; abundance: many; CDR3nt: TGTGCCACCCATCAGGGAAACACCATATATTTT; CDR3aa: CATHQGNTIYF
v_gene: TRBV7-8; j_gene: TRBJ1-3; d_gene: TRBD1; abundance: many; CDR3nt: TGTGCCAGCAGCTTAGTCCCCGCCCAGGGGGCTGGAAACACCATATATTTT; CDR3aa: CASSLVPAQGAGNTIYF
v_gene: TRBV27; j_gene: TRBJ2-1; d_gene: -; abundance: -; CDR3nt: TGTGCCAGCGCGGGGCGGGACTCCTACAATGAGCAGTTCTTC; CDR3aa: CASAGRDSYNEQFF
v_gene: TRBV20-1; j_gene: TRBJ2-5; d_gene: TRBD2; abundance: many; CDR3nt: TGCAGTGCTTTAAGCGGCCCCGGGGGGGAGACCCAGTACTTC; CDR3aa: CSALSGPGGETQYF
v_gene: TRBV12-3/TRBV12-4; j_gene: TRBJ1-2; d_gene: -; abundance: many; CDR3nt: TGTGCCAGCAGTTTACGGGCGGACTATGGCTACACCTTC; CDR3aa: CASSLRADYGYTF
v_gene: TRBV7-2; j_gene: TRBJ1-5; d_gene: -; abundance: many; CDR3nt: TGTGCCAGCAGCTTAGTAGGGAATCAGCCCCAGCATTTT; CDR3aa: CASSLVGNQPQHF
v_gene: TRBV4-3; j_gene: TRBJ2-1; d_gene: TRBD2; abundance: many; CDR3nt: TGCGCCAGCAGCCAAGAACCGGGACTAGCGGGAGCCAATGAGCAGTTCTTC; CDR3aa: CASSQEPGLAGANEQFF
v_gene: TRBV5-8; j_gene: TRBJ1-5; d_gene: -; abundance: many; CDR3nt: TGTGCCAGCAGCTCGTCCCGCATTGGCAATCAGCCCCAGCATTTT; CDR3aa: CASSSSRIGNQPQHF
v_gene: TRBV27; j_gene: TRBJ2-5; d_gene: -; abundance: many; CDR3nt: TGTGCCAGCAGTTTCGCCGCGGCAGGGACAGAGACCCAGTACTTC; CDR3aa: CASSFAAAGTETQYF
v_gene: TRBV24-1; j_gene: TRBJ2-5; d_gene: TRBD1; abundance: many; CDR3nt: TGTGCCACCAGTGATCCGGGACAGGGGACGTACGAAGAGACCCAGTACTTC; CDR3aa: CATSDPGQGTYEETQYF
v_gene: TRBV5-1; j_gene: TRBJ2-1; d_gene: -; abundance: many; CDR3nt: TGCGCCAGCAGCTTGGCCCCACGGAGGGATGAGCAGTTCTTC; CDR3aa: CASSLAPRRDEQFF
v_gene: TRBV6-2/TRBV6-3; j_gene: TRBJ2-1; d_gene: -; abundance: -; CDR3nt: TGTGCCAGCAGTTCCCCCCTGTCTAACAATGAGCAGTTCTTC; CDR3aa: CASSSPLSNNEQFF
v_gene: TRBV28; j_gene: TRBJ1-1; d_gene: -; abundance: many; CDR3nt: TGTGCCAGCAGTTTTAAAGGTGGGAGTGGAGGTATATTGAACACTGAAGCTTTCTTT; CDR3aa: CASSFKGGSGGILNTEAFF
v_gene: TRBV7-2; j_gene: TRBJ2-7; d_gene: TRBD2; abundance: -; CDR3nt: TGTGCCAGCAGCGGCCTACTAGCGGGGGACTCCTACGAGCAGTACTTC; CDR3aa: CASSGLLAGDSYEQYF
v_gene: TRBV7-3; j_gene: TRBJ2-3; d_gene: TRBD2; abundance: -; CDR3nt: TGTGCCAGCAGCCTCGTTGCGGCGGGGGGGCCCGGGGATACGCAGTATTTT; CDR3aa: CASSLVAAGGPGDTQYF
v_gene: TRBV7-2; j_gene: TRBJ2-1; d_gene: -; abundance: many; CDR3nt: TGTGCCAGCAGCCCGACGGCTGGCAATGAGCAGTTCTTC; CDR3aa: CASSPTAGNEQFF
v_gene: TRBV5-1; j_gene: TRBJ2-1; d_gene: TRBD2; abundance: many; CDR3nt: TGCGCCAGCAGCTTGCCAGCGGGGATGAATGAGCAGTTCTTC; CDR3aa: CASSLPAGMNEQFF
v_gene: TRBV29-1; j_gene: TRBJ2-2; d_gene: -; abundance: many; CDR3nt: TGCAGCGTTGAGACTCGCCCGGGGGAGCTGTTTTTT; CDR3aa: CSVETRPGELFF
v_gene: TRBV12-3/TRBV12-4; j_gene: TRBJ2-3; d_gene: -; abundance: many; CDR3nt: TGTGCCAGCAGTAGCAATTCGGGGACAGATACGCAGTATTTT; CDR3aa: CASSSNSGTDTQYF
v_gene: TRBV20-1; j_gene: TRBJ1-5; d_gene: -; abundance: few; CDR3nt: TGCAGTGCTAGGGAGGGAGGTAATCAGCCCCAGCATTTT; CDR3aa: CSAREGGNQPQHF
v_gene: TRBV5-1; j_gene: TRBJ2-3; d_gene: -; abundance: -; CDR3nt: TGCGCCAGCACCCCAGCGACGCTAGCTAGCACAGATACGCAGTATTTT; CDR3aa: CASTPATLASTDTQYF
v_gene: TRBV10-3; j_gene: TRBJ1-5; d_gene: TRBD1; abundance: many; CDR3nt: TGTGCCATCAGTGACGAGGGGGGGCGGGACAGTAATCAGCCCCAGCATTTT; CDR3aa: CAISDEGGRDSNQPQHF
v_gene: TRBV10-3; j_gene: TRBJ2-7; d_gene: -; abundance: many; CDR3nt: TGTGCCATCAGTGACAGGAGACCTTACGAGCAGTACTTC; CDR3aa: CAISDRRPYEQYF
v_gene: TRBV5-6; j_gene: TRBJ1-4; d_gene: -; abundance: many; CDR3nt: TGTGCCAGCAGCTTCTCGGCTTTAAGGGATGAAAAACTGTTTTTT; CDR3aa: CASSFSALRDEKLFF
v_gene: TRBV4-3; j_gene: TRBJ1-5; d_gene: -; abundance: -; CDR3nt: TGCGCCAGCAGCCAAGGGATTGGCAATCAGCCCCAGCATTTT; CDR3aa: CASSQGIGNQPQHF
v_gene: TRBV24-1; j_gene: TRBJ2-3; d_gene: -; abundance: many; CDR3nt: TGTGCCACCGGTCAGAAGAAAAGCACAGATACGCAGTATTTT; CDR3aa: CATGQKKSTDTQYF
v_gene: TRBV6-2/TRBV6-3; j_gene: TRBJ1-6; d_gene: -; abundance: many; CDR3nt: TGTGCCAGCAGTTACTCCCAACCGCGGGTTTATAATTCACCCCTCCACTTT; CDR3aa: CASSYSQPRVYNSPLHF